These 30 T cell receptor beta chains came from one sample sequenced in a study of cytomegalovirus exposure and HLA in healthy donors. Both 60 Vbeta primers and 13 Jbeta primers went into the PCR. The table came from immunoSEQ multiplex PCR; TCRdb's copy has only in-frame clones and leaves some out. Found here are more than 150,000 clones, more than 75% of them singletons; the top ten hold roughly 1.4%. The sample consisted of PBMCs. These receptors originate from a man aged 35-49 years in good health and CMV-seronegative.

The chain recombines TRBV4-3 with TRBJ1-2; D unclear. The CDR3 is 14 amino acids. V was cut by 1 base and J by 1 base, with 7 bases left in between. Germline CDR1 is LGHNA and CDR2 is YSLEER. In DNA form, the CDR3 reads TGCGCCAGCAGCCAAGGCCAGATTAACTATGGCTACACCTTC. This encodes CASSQGQINYGYTF.

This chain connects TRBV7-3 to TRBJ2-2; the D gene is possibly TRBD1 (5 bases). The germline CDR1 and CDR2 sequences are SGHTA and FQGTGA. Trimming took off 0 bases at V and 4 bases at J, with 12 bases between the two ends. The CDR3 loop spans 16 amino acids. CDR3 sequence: CASSLTPGSGTGELFF. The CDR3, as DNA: TGTGCCAGCAGCTTAACCCCAGGGTCAGGCACCGGGGAGCTGTTTTTT.

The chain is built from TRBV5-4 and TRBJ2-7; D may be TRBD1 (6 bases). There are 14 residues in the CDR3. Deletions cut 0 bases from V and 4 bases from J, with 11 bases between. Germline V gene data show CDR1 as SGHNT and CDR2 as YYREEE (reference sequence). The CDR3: CASSLGSRGYEQYF. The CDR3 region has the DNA TGTGCCAGCAGCTTGGGGTCCAGGGGTTACGAGCAGTACTTC.

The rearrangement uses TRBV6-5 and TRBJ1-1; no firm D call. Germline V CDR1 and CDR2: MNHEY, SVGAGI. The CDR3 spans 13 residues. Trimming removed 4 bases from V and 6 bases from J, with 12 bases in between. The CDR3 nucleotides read TGTGCCAGCAGTTCTGGGGTGGAGGCTGAAGCTTTCTTT. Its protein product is CASSSGVEAEAFF.

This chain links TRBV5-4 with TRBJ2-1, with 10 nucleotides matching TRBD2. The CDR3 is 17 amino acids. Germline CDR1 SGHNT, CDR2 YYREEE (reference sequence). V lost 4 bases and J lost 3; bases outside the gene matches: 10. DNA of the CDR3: TGTGCCAGCAGCCTTATTACCCTAGCGGGAGTCTACAATGAGCAGTTCTTC. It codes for CASSLITLAGVYNEQFF.

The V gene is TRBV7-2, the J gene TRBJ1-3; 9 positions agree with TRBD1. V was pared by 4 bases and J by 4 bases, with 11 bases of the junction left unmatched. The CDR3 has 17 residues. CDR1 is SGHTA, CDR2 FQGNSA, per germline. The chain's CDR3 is CASSSGGYRGRGNTIYF. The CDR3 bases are TGTGCCAGCAGCTCAGGGGGGTACAGGGGGCGAGGAAACACCATATATTTT.

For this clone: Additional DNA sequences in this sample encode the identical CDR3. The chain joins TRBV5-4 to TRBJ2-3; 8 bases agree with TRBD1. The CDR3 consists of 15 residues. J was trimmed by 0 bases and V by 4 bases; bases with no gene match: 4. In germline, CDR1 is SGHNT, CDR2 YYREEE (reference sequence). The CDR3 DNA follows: TGTGCCAGCAGCCCTAGGACAGGGAGCACAGATACGCAGTATTTT. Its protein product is CASSPRTGSTDTQYF.

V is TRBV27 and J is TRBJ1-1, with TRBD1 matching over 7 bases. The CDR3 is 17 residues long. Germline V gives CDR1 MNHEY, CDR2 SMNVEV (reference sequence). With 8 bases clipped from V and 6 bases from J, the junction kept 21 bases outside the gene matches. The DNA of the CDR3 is TGTGCCAGCCGCCAGGGTTCCCTGGGACAGATTGGTCCTGAAGCTTTCTTT. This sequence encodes CASRQGSLGQIGPEAFF.

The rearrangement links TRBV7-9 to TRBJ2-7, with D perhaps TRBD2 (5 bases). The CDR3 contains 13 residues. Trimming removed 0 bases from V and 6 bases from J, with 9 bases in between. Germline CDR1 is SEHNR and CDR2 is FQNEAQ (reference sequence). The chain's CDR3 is CASSLAGVGEQYF. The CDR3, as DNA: TGTGCCAGCAGCTTAGCGGGAGTGGGCGAGCAGTACTTC.

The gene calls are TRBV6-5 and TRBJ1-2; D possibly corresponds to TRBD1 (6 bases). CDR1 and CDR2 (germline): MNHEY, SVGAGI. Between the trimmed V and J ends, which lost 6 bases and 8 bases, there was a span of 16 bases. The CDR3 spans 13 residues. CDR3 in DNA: TGTGCCAGCAGCCCCTCGACAGGCGTCGGCTACACCTTC. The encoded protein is CASSPSTGVGYTF.

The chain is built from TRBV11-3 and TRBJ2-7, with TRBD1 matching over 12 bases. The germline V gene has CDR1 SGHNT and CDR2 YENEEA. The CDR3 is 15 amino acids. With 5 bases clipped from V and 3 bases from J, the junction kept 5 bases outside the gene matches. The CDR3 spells CASSARDRGLYEQYF. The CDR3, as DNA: TGTGCCAGCAGCGCCCGGGACAGGGGGCTCTACGAGCAGTACTTC.

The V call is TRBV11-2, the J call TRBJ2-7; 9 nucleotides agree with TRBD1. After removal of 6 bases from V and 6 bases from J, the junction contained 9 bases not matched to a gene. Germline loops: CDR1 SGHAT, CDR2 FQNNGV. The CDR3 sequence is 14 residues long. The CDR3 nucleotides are TGTGCCAGCAGGTCCGGGACAGGGCAAGGCGAGCAGTACTTC. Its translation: CASRSGTGQGEQYF.

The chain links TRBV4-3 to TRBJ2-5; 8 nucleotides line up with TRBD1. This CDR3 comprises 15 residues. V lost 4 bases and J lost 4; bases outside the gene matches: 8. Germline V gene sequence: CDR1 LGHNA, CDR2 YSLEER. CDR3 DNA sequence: TGCGCCAGCAGCCGAGGCGACAGGGGAGGAGAGACCCAGTACTTC. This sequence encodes CASSRGDRGGETQYF.

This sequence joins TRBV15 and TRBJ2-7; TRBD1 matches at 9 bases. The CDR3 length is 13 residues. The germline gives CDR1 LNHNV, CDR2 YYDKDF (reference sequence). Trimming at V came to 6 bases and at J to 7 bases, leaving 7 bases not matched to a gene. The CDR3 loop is CATRLQGAGEQYF. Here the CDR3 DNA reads TGTGCCACCAGGCTACAGGGGGCAGGGGAGCAGTACTTC.

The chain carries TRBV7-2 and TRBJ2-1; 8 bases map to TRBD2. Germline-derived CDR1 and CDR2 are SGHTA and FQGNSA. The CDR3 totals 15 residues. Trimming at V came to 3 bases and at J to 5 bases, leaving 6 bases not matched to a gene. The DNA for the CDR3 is TGTGCCAGCAGCTTCAGGCGGGGGGCTAACAATGAGCAGTTCTTC. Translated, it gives CASSFRRGANNEQFF.

The chain's CDR3 is CASSPSQGEAFF. As DNA, the CDR3 is TGTGCCAGCAGTCCGAGTCAGGGTGAAGCTTTCTTT. The chain employs TRBV28 and TRBJ1-1; TRBD1 might be the D (5 bases). The V and J ends lost 5 bases and 7 bases respectively, with 11 bases between them. This CDR3 contains 12 residues. Germline V CDR1 and CDR2: MDHEN, SYDVKM.

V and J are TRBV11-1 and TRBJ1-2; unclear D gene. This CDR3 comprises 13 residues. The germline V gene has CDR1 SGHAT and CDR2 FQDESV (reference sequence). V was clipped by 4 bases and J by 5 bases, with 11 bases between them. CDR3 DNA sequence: TGTGCCAGCAGCTATAGCCGGAATTATGGCTACACCTTC. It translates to CASSYSRNYGYTF.

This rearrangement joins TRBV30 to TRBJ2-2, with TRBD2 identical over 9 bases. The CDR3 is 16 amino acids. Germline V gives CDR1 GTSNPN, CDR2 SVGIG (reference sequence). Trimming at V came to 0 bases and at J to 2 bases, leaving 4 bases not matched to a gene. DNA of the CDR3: TGTGCCTGGAGTGTAGCTAGCGGGATTAACACCGGGGAGCTGTTTTTT. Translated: CAWSVASGINTGELFF.

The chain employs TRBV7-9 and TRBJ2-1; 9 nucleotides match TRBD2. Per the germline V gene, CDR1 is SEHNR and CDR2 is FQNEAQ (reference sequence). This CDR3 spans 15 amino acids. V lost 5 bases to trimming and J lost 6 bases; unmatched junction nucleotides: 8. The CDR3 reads CASSPPSGGSNEQFF. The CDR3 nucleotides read TGTGCCAGCAGCCCCCCGAGCGGGGGGTCCAATGAGCAGTTCTTC. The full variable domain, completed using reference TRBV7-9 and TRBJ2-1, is DTGVSQNPRHKITKRGQNVTFRCDPISEHNRLYWYRQTLGQGPEFLTYFQNEAQLEKSRLLSDRFSAERPKGSFSTLEIQRTEQGDSAMYLCASSPPSGGSNEQFFGPGTRLTVL.

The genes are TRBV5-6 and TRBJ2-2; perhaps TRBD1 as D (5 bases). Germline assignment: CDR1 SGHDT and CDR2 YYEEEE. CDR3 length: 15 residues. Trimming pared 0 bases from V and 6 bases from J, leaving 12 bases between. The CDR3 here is CASSLEAGWAGELFF. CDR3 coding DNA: TGTGCCAGCAGCTTGGAGGCAGGGTGGGCCGGGGAGCTGTTTTTT.

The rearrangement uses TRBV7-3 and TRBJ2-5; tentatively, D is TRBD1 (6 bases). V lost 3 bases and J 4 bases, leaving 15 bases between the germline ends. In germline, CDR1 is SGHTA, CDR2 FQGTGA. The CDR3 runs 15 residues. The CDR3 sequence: CASSFSGANRETQYF. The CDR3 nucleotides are TGTGCCAGCAGCTTCTCAGGGGCGAATAGAGAGACCCAGTACTTC.

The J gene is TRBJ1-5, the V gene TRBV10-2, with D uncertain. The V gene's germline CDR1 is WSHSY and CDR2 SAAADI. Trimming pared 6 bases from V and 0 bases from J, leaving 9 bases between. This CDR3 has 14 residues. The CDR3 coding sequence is TGCGCCAGCAGGACGGACTCTAGCAATCAGCCCCAGCATTTT. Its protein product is CASRTDSSNQPQHF.

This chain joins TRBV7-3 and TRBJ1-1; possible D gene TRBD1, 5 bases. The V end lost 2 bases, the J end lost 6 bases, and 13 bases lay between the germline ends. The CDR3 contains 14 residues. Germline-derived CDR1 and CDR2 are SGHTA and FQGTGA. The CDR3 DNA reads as TGTGCCAGCAGCTTAGAGGGTCGGGGGGCTGAAGCTTTCTTT. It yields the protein CASSLEGRGAEAFF.

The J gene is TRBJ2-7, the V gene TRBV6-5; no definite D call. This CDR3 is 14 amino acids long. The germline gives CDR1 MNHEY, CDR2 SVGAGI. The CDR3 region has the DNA TGTGCTATTTTCAAGCAGAAGGCGGCATACGAGCAGTACTTC. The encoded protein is CAIFKQKAAYEQYF.

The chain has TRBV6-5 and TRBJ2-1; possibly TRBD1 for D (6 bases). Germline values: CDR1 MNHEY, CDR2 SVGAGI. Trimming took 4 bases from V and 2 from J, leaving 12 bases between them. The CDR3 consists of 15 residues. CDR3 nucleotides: TGTGCCAGCAGTTTGGCACAGGGACCCTACAATGAGCAGTTCTTC. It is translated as CASSLAQGPYNEQFF.

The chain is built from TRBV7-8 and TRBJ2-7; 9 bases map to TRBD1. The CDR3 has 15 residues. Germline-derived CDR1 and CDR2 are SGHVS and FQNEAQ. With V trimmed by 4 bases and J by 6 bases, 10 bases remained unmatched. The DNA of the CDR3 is TGTGCCAGCAGCTGGGCGGGACAGGGTCTGGGCGAGCAGTACTTC. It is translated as CASSWAGQGLGEQYF.

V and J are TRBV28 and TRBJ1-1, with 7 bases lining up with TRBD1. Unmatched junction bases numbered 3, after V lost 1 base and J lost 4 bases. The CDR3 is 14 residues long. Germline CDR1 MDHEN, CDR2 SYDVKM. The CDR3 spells CASSLFSGGTEAFF. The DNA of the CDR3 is TGTGCCAGCAGTTTATTTTCAGGGGGCACTGAAGCTTTCTTT.

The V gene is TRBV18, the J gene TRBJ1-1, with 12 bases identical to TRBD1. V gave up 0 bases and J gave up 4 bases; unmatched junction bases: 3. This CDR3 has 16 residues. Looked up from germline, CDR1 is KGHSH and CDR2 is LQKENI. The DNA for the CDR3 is TGTGCCAGCTCACCACCACCGGGACAGGGGGCCACTGAAGCTTTCTTT. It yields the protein CASSPPPGQGATEAFF.

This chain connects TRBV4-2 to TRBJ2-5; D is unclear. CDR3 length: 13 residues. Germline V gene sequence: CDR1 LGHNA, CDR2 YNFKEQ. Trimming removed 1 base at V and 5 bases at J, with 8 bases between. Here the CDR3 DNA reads TGTGCCAGCAGCCAAGGAAACATGGAGACCCAGTACTTC. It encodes CASSQGNMETQYF.

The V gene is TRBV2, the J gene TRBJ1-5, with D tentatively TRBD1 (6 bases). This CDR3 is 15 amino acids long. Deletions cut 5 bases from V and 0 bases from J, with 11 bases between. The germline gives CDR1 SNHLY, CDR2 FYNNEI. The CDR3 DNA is TGTGCCAGCAGTCCGAGGGGGTATAGCAATCAGCCCCAGCATTTT. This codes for CASSPRGYSNQPQHF.